Below, 13 T cell receptor beta chains from the same sample are listed, as sequenced in a study of blood T cell repertoires in COVID-19. Libraries were prepared by immunoSEQ multiplex PCR; TCRdb keeps only in-frame clonotypes and omits some of them. The sample includes about 320,000 clones, 90% to 95% of them seen just once. The sequenced sample consisted of PBMCs or T cells enriched from blood (not recorded which). The source of these receptors is a woman aged 25 to 39 who had been exposed to COVID-19.

This chain links TRBV27 with TRBJ2-5; 7 bases map to TRBD2. Germline V gene sequence: CDR1 MNHEY, CDR2 SMNVEV (reference sequence). V dropped 6 bases and J dropped 6; count of bases not matched to a gene: 10. The CDR3 loop spans 14 amino acids. CDR3 amino acids: CASSPSTSPKTQYF. Written as DNA, the CDR3 is TGTGCCAGCAGCCCTTCGACTAGCCCAAAGACCCAGTACTTC.

The rearrangement links TRBV5-6 to TRBJ2-4; D possibly corresponds to TRBD1 (5 bases). Germline V CDR1 and CDR2: SGHDT, YYEEEE. There are 15 residues in the CDR3. V was shortened by 4 bases and J by 4 bases, with 15 bases between the two germline ends. CDR3 DNA: TGTGCCAGCAGCCGGACAAGTGGAACAAAAAACATTCAGTACTTC. This translates into CASSRTSGTKNIQYF. The full variable domain, its missing parts supplied by reference TRBV5-6 and TRBJ2-4, is DAGVTQSPTHLIKTRGQQVTLRCSPKSGHDTVSWYQQALGQGPQFIFQYYEEEERQRGNFPDRFSGHQFPNYSSELNVNALLLGDSALYLCASSRTSGTKNIQYFGAGTRLSVL.

The genes are TRBV28 and TRBJ2-7; D is unresolved. The V gene's germline CDR1 is MDHEN and CDR2 SYDVKM. V lost 6 bases and J lost 8, with 17 bases in between. CDR3 length equals 13 residues. CDR3 in DNA: TGTGCCAGCAGAACTACTCGTGACGTACAGCAGTACTTC. This gives the protein CASRTTRDVQQYF.

In its sample, this clone was seen once. The rearrangement uses TRBV6-5 and TRBJ1-1; a weak D match, TRBD1 (6 bases). The germline CDR1 and CDR2 sequences are MNHEY and SVGAGI. V lost 5 bases, J lost 11 bases, and 18 bases lay in between. The length of the CDR3 is 13 residues. The CDR3 is CASSRPGGGLAFF. The CDR3 region has the DNA TGTGCCAGCAGTCGTCCGGGGGGCGGGTTGGCTTTCTTT.

This clone was observed a single time. This rearrangement joins TRBV18 to TRBJ2-7; D not certain. Germline-derived CDR1 and CDR2 are KGHSH and LQKENI. V lost 1 base and J lost 9, with 7 bases in between. The CDR3 totals 11 residues. The CDR3 sequence: CASSPRLGQYF. CDR3 DNA: TGTGCCAGCTCACCACGGCTAGGGCAGTACTTC.

The gene calls are TRBV7-2 and TRBJ1-1; the D is unclear. The germline gives CDR1 SGHTA, CDR2 FQGNSA. This CDR3 spans 13 amino acids. The V end lost 5 bases, the J end lost 8 bases, and 15 bases lay between the germline ends. DNA for the CDR3: TGTGCCAGCAGCCGAGTTAGTTCAGGAGAAGCTTTCTTT. It is translated as CASSRVSSGEAFF.

V and J are TRBV29-1 and TRBJ1-1; weak D call: TRBD1 (5 bases). The CDR3 totals 13 residues. The V and J ends lost 4 bases and 4 bases respectively, with 13 bases between them. Per the germline V gene, CDR1 is SQVTM and CDR2 is ANQGSEA. The DNA of the CDR3 is TGCAGCGTTGTACGGGGGACGGGCACTGAAGCTTTCTTT. Its translation: CSVVRGTGTEAFF.

The V call is TRBV11-2, the J call TRBJ1-4; 9 bases match TRBD1. Trimming removed 5 bases from V and 8 bases from J; junction bases left unmatched: 9. The CDR3 loop spans 15 amino acids. In germline, CDR1 is SGHAT, CDR2 FQNNGV. The CDR3: CASSDFRGTGEKLFF. CDR3 sequence (DNA): TGTGCCAGCAGCGACTTTCGGGGGACAGGGGAAAAACTGTTTTTT.

The J gene is TRBJ2-3, the V gene TRBV28, with 8 bases identical to TRBD1. The CDR3 is 14 residues long. V shed 3 bases and J 6 bases; nucleotides not matched to a gene: 5. Germline lookup yields CDR1 MDHEN and CDR2 SYDVKM. The DNA for the CDR3 is TGTGCCAGCAGTTTGACAGGGGTTAGCGATACGCAGTATTTT. Translating it yields CASSLTGVSDTQYF.

This clone was detected once. The chain couples TRBV6-2 or TRBV6-3 to TRBJ1-5, with no clear D. The ends were cut back, 6 bases at V and 0 bases at J, with 15 bases in the middle. The CDR3 loop spans 16 amino acids. Germline CDR1 is MNHEY and CDR2 is SVGEGT. CDR3: CASSSGRGNSNQPQHF. Written as DNA, the CDR3 is TGTGCCAGCAGCAGCGGGAGAGGGAATAGCAATCAGCCCCAGCATTTT.

The V gene is TRBV4-1, the J gene TRBJ1-5, with TRBD1 matching over 7 bases. Germline V CDR1 and CDR2: MGHRA, YSYEKL. J gave up 7 bases and V 5 bases, and 8 bases lay outside the gene matches. The CDR3 has 14 residues. CDR3 in amino acids: CASSEPGGKQPQHF. The CDR3 bases are TGCGCCAGCAGCGAGCCAGGGGGTAAGCAGCCCCAGCATTTT.

The chain links TRBV6-5 to TRBJ2-3; TRBD1 is a possible D gene (6 bases). Germline lookup yields CDR1 MNHEY and CDR2 SVGAGI. The CDR3 sequence is 14 residues long. Trimming left V 6 bases short and J 8 bases short, with 18 bases between. The CDR3 sequence is CASRGGRSTLTQYF. For the CDR3, the DNA is TGTGCCAGCAGAGGGGGTAGATCCACGCTTACGCAGTATTTT.

The chain carries TRBV19 and TRBJ2-7, with 7 bases aligning to TRBD2. Germline assignment: CDR1 LNHDA and CDR2 SQIVND (reference sequence). V lost 9 bases, J lost 0 bases, and 11 bases stayed unmatched. This CDR3 spans 15 amino acids. Written as DNA, the CDR3 is TGTGCCAGCCGGGGGGAGGCACGGGCCTCCTACGAGCAGTACTTC. Protein sequence: CASRGEARASYEQYF.